This note documents a single T cell receptor beta chain sequence. Because it lacks the conserved phenylalanine or tryptophan at the end, this CDR3 is likely a read error. V lost 1 base and J 0 bases, leaving 13 bases between the germline ends. Germline V gene sequence: CDR1 MNHNS, CDR2 SASEGT. This CDR3 comprises 16 residues. For each extraction, RNA and DNA were obtained together from 20-30 mg of unsorted bulk tissue. Patients had primary liver carcinoma treated by surgical resection. TCR beta cDNA was made from 450 to 600 ng total RNA with a constant-region primer. Three nested multiplex PCR rounds, a slightly modified ARM-PCR, produced the libraries for TCR beta. It was with TRBV1-TRBV30 forward primers and a C-beta reverse primer that the first two PCR rounds were run, at roughly 10 cycles each. A single record per CDR3 protein comes from TCRdb applying MiXCR to the multiplex PCR reads. In the table there are 95,000 to 100,000 distinct CDR3 sequences, about 62% of which are singletons.

This sample was taken from a study of tumor-infiltrating lymphocytes in primary liver carcinoma. The rearrangement joins TRBV6-1 to TRBJ2-7, with D unclear. The sequenced material came from liver tumor tissue from sampling region 2. Subset specified: tumor region T2, inferior pole. This TCR was recovered from a woman aged 60-70 years with primary liver carcinoma and hepatitis B virus infection. The CDR3 DNA reads as TGTGCCAGCAGTGAAGAAGAGGCTAGGGACTCCTACGAGCAGTACATC. Amino acids: CASSEEEARDSYEQYI.